This T cell receptor beta chain appears in the sequencing data of a study of spatial heterogeneity in lung cancer. Study-wide results and caveats: It was found that expanded intratumoral alpha and beta TCR counts tracked tumor mutation counts.

Ten or more counts support this clonotype. Its antigen remains unknown. Germline loops: CDR1 SGHRS, CDR2 YFSETQ. J was trimmed by 2 bases and V by 3 bases; bases with no gene match: 6. CDR3 length: 16 amino acids. Time point denoted: sample taken at primary tumor resection. Samples came from roughly 72 TRACERx patients with untreated early-stage lung cancer. TCRs were sequenced from unsorted whole RNA of tumor, nontumor lung or PBMC. Individually, TCR cDNA molecules were each labelled with a unique molecular identifier. MiXCR, applied by TCRdb to the 5' RACE reads, yields one record per CDR3 protein. The repertoire holds roughly 8,300 distinct CDR3 sequences, with around 5% as singletons.

Sequenced here: lung tumor tissue, sampled at surgery. This clonotype was obtained from a female donor with early-stage non-small cell lung cancer. The chain links TRBV5-1 to TRBJ2-2, with TRBD2 matching 8 bases. CDR3 bases: TGCGCCAGCAGCTCGATACTAGCGGAAAACACCGGGGAGCTGTTTTTT. Translated, it gives CASSSILAENTGELFF.